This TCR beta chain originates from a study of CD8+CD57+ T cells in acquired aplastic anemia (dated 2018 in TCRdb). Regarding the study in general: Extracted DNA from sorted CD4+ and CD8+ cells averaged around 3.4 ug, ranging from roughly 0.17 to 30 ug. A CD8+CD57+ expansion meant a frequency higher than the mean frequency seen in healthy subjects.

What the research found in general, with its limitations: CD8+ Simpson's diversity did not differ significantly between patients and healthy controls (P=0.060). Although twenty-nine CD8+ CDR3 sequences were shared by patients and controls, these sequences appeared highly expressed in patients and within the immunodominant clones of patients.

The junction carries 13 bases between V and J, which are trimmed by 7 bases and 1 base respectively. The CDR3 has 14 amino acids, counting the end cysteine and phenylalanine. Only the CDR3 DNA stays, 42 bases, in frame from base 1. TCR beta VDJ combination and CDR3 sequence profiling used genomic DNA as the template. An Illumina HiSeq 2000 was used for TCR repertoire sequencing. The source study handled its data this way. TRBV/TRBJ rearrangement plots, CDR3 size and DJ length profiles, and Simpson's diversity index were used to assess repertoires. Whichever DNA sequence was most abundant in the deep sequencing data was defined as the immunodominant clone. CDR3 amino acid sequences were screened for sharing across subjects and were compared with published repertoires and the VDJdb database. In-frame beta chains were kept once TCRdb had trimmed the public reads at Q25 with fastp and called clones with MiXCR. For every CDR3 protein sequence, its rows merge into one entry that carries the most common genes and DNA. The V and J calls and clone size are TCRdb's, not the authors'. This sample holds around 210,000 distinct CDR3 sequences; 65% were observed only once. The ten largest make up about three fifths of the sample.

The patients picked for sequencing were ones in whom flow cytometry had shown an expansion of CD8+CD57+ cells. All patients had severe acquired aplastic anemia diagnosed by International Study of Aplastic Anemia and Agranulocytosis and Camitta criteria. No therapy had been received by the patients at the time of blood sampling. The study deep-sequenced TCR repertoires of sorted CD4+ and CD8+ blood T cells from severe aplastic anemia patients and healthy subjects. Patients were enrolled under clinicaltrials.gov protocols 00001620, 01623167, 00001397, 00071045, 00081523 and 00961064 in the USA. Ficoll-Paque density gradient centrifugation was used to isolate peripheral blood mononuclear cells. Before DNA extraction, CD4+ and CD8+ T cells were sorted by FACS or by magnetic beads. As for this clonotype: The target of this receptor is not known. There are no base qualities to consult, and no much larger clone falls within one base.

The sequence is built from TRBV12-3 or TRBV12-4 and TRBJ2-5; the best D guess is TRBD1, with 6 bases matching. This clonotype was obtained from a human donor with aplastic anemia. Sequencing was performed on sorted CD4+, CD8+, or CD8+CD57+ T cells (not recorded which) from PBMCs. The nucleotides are TGTGCCAGCACCTGGACAGCGCCCCAAGAGACCCAGTACTTC. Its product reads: CASTWTAPQETQYF.